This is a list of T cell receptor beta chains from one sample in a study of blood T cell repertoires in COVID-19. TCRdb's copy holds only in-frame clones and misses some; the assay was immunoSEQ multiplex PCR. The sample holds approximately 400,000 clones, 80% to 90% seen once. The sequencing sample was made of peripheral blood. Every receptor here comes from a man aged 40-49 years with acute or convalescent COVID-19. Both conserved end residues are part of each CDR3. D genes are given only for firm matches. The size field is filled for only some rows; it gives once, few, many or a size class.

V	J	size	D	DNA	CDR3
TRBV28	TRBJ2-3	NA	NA	TGTGCCAGCAGTTTAGTCGGTAATACGCAGTATTTT	CASSLVGNTQYF
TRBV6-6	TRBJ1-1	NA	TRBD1	TGTGCCAGCAGTCGAGGGACAGGGGCTATTATGAACACTGAAGCTTTCTTT	CASSRGTGAIMNTEAFF
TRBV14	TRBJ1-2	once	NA	TGTGCCAGCAGCCAATATCAGGGTGTTGGCTACACCTTC	CASSQYQGVGYTF
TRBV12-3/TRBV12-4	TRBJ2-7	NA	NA	TGTGCCAGCAGTTTGGGCCCCGAGCAGTACTTC	CASSLGPEQYF
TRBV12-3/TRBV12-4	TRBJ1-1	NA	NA	TGTGCCAGCAGCCCAGGACTTTCCGAAGCTTTCTTT	CASSPGLSEAFF
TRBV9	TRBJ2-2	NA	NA	TGTGCCAGCAGCAAAGATAGCACCGGGGAGCTGTTTTTT	CASSKDSTGELFF
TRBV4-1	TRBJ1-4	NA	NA	TGCGCCAGCAGCCAAGATGCACGGGTTGAAAAACTGTTTTTT	CASSQDARVEKLFF
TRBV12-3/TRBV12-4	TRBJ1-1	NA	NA	TGTGCCAGCAGCAAGAGGATGAACACTGAAGCTTTCTTT	CASSKRMNTEAFF
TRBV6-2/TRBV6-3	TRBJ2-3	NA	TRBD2	TGTGCCAGCAGCCTACAAGGACTAGCCAACACAGATACGCAGTATTTT	CASSLQGLANTDTQYF
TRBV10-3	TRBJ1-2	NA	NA	TGTGCCATCAGTGTACTAGTTAACTATGGCTACACCTTC	CAISVLVNYGYTF
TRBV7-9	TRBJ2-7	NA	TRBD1	TGTGCCAGCAGCCCGACAGGGGGCGGGTACGAGCAGTACTTC	CASSPTGGGYEQYF
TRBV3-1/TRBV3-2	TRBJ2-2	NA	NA	TGTGCCAGCAGCCAAGATCGGGGTGGCGGGGAGCTGTTTTTT	CASSQDRGGGELFF
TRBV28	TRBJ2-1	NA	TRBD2	TGTGCCACACGCGGAGCGGGAGGGCCTTTCAATGAGCAGTTCTTC	CATRGAGGPFNEQFF
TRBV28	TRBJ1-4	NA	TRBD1	TGTGCCAGCAGTTTAGGCGGCCGACAGGGTGAAAAACTGTTTTTT	CASSLGGRQGEKLFF
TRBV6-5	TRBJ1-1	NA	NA	TGTGCCAGCAGTTGGGACTTTAATCGAAACACTGAAGCTTTCTTT	CASSWDFNRNTEAFF
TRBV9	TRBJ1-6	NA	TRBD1	TGTGCCAGCAGCGCCCCGGGACAGGGTAATTCACCCCTCCACTTT	CASSAPGQGNSPLHF
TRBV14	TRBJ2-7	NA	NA	TGTGCCAGCACCCCCGTTGGACAAGGGATCTCCTACGAGCAGTACTTC	CASTPVGQGISYEQYF
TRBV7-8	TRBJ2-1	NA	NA	TGTGCCAGCAGCATCCCCCCGGGACTCGAGCAGTTCTTC	CASSIPPGLEQFF
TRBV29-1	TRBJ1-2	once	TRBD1	TGCAGCGTCTTCGGTGAACCTGGGGACAGGGACCCCTATGGCTACACCTTC	CSVFGEPGDRDPYGYTF
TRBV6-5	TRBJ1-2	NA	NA	TGTGCCAGCAGCCGGGACACCAACTATGGCTACACCTTC	CASSRDTNYGYTF
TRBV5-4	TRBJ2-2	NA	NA	TGTGCCAGCAGCCTAGTGAACACCGGGGAGCTGTTTTTT	CASSLVNTGELFF
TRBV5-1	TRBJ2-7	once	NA	TGCGCCACCAGATCAAGGGGACCGGGGGACGAGCAGTACTTC	CATRSRGPGDEQYF
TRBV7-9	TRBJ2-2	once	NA	TGTGCCAGCAGCCAAAGGACTCCAGCCGGGGAGCTGTTTTTT	CASSQRTPAGELFF